The sequence of this T cell receptor beta chain was determined in a study of cytomegalovirus exposure and HLA in healthy donors. Study findings and constraints: Among TCR sequences, most were rare, though some public TCRs appeared in many donors. A few of the chains that were CMV-associated were confirmed in vitro to be specific for CMV antigens. First-cohort TCR clusters tended to co-occur in the approximately 110 validation repertoires, a later analysis found.

The V end was cut by 1 base, the J end by 3 bases, with 15 bases between. This CDR3 is built from 16 residues. CDR1 and CDR2 from the germline V gene are MGHRA and YSYEKL. Of note for this clone: Its cognate antigen is unknown.

Using immunoSEQ multiplex PCR, the repertoire was profiled, and TCRdb retains in-frame clones only, with some absent. The sample comprises fewer than 200,000 clones, approximately 87% of which are singletons, and approximately 5% rests with the top ten. The donors were part of the 120-subject validation cohort, which stood apart from the roughly 700-subject first cohort. V gene TRBV4-1 combines with J gene TRBJ1-1, with D possibly TRBD1 on 5 matching bases. Sequenced: PBMCs. This sequence originates from a woman aged 25-40 years in good health and CMV-seronegative. CDR3 in DNA: TGCGCCAGCAGCCAAGCTAAGAGGGGTCGGGACACTGAAGCTTTCTTT. Protein product: CASSQAKRGRDTEAFF.